This entry features one T cell receptor beta chain sequence. The repertoire was sequenced with immunoSEQ multiplex PCR; TCRdb's copy has only in-frame clones and lacks some. This table has approximately 10,000 clones, approximately 74% appearing once. In germline, CDR1 is MNHEY, CDR2 SMNVEV (reference sequence). The CDR3 extends over 14 amino acids. V was cut by 3 bases and J by 5 bases, with 12 bases left in between. The data were obtained in a study of blood T cell repertoires in COVID-19. Sequencing was performed on peripheral blood. The sequence was collected from a man in his sixties with COVID-19, enrolled during active disease. This chain connects TRBV27 to TRBJ2-3, with D maybe TRBD1 (6 bases). The CDR3 region has the DNA TGTGCCAGCAGTTTTGGGCAGGGGTTAGATACGCAGTATTTT. Its translation: CASSFGQGLDTQYF.